This section outlines one TCR beta chain sequence together with its context. These data belong to a study of blood T cell repertoires in COVID-19. The CDR3 sequence is 16 residues long. V gave up 3 bases and J gave up 0 bases, with 12 bases separating them. The germline V gene encodes CDR1 SGHTA and CDR2 FQGNSA. Generated by immunoSEQ multiplex PCR, the TCRdb table keeps only in-frame clones and is missing some. Here the sample spans approximately 70,000 clones, about four fifths being singletons. What was sequenced was peripheral blood. This receptor was identified in a woman aged 80 or over with acute or convalescent COVID-19. The chain combines TRBV7-2 with TRBJ2-4; tentative D call: TRBD1 (5 bases). CDR3 DNA: TGTGCCAGCAGCTTTGGGGCTGGCCCAGCCAAAAACATTCAGTACTTC. This encodes CASSFGAGPAKNIQYF.